This TCR beta chain was sequenced for a study of regulatory T cells in long-lasting Graves disease. Researchers made TCR beta libraries by using iRepertoire HTBI primers and running Arm-PCR on CDR3 regions. One entry per CDR3 protein, called by TCRdb with MiXCR from the multiplex PCR reads. The sample holds hundreds of thousands of distinct CDR3 sequences, 16% seen once. This clonotype appeared many times. V was cut by 3 bases and J by 6 bases, with 8 bases left in between. The CDR3 spans 12 residues. Described time point: newly diagnosed GD, antithyroid drugs for less than 3 months. Making the TCR library involved RNA that had been extracted from PBMCs. These data were also reused for a study on T cells in Graves' hyperthyroidism and ophthalmopathy.

The material sequenced was peripheral blood mononuclear cells (PBMCs), taken at new diagnosis, from a patient treated with antithyroid drugs. The clonotype was recovered from a woman aged 30 to 39 with Graves disease. The chain links TRBV12-3 or TRBV12-4 to TRBJ1-1; no reliable D call. DNA for the CDR3: TGTGCCAGCAGTTTTTTCAACTCTGAAGCTTTCTTT. This translates into CASSFFNSEAFF.